These 18 T cell receptor beta chains originate from one sample sequenced in a study of blood T cells in healthy people across ages. Primed by a sample-barcoded 5' primer and a J-beta primer mix, a second PCR proceeded for about 7 to 12 cycles. Via MiXCR, TCRdb re-called the 5' RACE reads, giving one row per CDR3 protein. The table includes a few hundred thousand distinct CDR3 sequences, about 49% detected once. Sequenced material: blood. These receptors all stem from a man aged 55 to 70 in good health.

The chain employs TRBV15 and TRBJ2-3, with D perhaps given as TRBD1 or TRBD2 (5 bases each). The CDR3 covers 17 residues. Trimming pared 0 bases from V and 0 bases from J, leaving 13 bases between. Germline loops: CDR1 LNHNV, CDR2 YYDKDF (reference sequence). In DNA, the CDR3 is TGTGCCACCAGCAGAGATCGGGGACGGCCTAGCACAGATACGCAGTATTTT. It translates to CATSRDRGRPSTDTQYF.

Details on this clonotype: Given a much more abundant clone one base away, this may be a read error. J is TRBJ2-1 and V is TRBV5-8, with D hard to call. CDR3 length equals 14 residues. V was pared by 6 bases and J by 9 bases, with 19 bases between. In germline, CDR1 is SGHTS, CDR2 YDEGEE. CDR3 coding DNA: TGTGCCAGCAACCACCAGTGGACCCTTGGTGAGCAGTTCTTC. It specifies CASNHQWTLGEQFF.

The chain couples TRBV20-1 to TRBJ2-5, with 9 positions matching TRBD2. The CDR3 loop spans 14 amino acids. Germline V lookup: CDR1 DFQATT, CDR2 SNEGSKA (reference sequence). Germline trimming cut 3 bases from V and 5 bases from J; bases unmatched to any gene: 7. The CDR3 reads CSASASGGSETQYF. In nucleotides, the CDR3 is TGCAGTGCTAGCGCCAGCGGGGGGTCGGAGACCCAGTACTTC.

The rearrangement links TRBV7-2 to TRBJ2-1; 8 bases match TRBD2. Trimming removed 1 base from V and 5 bases from J; junction bases left unmatched: 7. Germline V gene data show CDR1 as SGHTA and CDR2 as FQGNSA. CDR3 size: 16 residues. CDR3 bases: TGTGCCAGCAGCTTAGTTGTTAGCGGGGCTAACAATGAGCAGTTCTTC. As protein: CASSLVVSGANNEQFF.

CDR3 residues: CASSSTPGREWGEKLFF. The DNA for the CDR3 is TGTGCCAGCAGTTCCACCCCAGGGCGGGAGTGGGGCGAAAAACTGTTTTTT. The chain joins TRBV28 to TRBJ1-4, with a possible D match to TRBD1 (5 bases). V lost 4 bases and J lost 8, with 23 bases in between. The CDR3 has 17 amino acids. Germline CDR1 is MDHEN and CDR2 is SYDVKM.

This clonotype was counted only a few times. The chain joins TRBV7-2 to TRBJ2-1; possibly TRBD2 for D (6 bases). The CDR3 runs to 16 residues. Trimming left V 6 bases short and J 1 base short, with 16 bases between. CDR1 SGHTA and CDR2 FQGNSA come from the germline V gene. The CDR3 reads CASSPIGGSSYNEQFF. The DNA of the CDR3 is TGTGCCAGCAGTCCAATCGGGGGATCATCCTACAATGAGCAGTTCTTC.

This clonotype turned up a few times. J is TRBJ2-5 and V is TRBV12-3 or TRBV12-4, with D maybe TRBD2 (7 bases). V lost 2 bases and J 5 bases, leaving 15 bases between the germline ends. The CDR3 covers 15 residues. The CDR3 nucleotides are TGTGCCAGCAGTTTATCCCTGGGGAGGGGGGAGACCCAGTACTTC. As protein: CASSLSLGRGETQYF.

The gene calls are TRBV5-1 and TRBJ2-3, with a possible D match to TRBD1 (6 bases). Germline loops: CDR1 SGHRS, CDR2 YFSETQ. CDR3 length: 14 residues. Trimming pared 4 bases from V and 5 bases from J, leaving 14 bases between. In nucleotides, the CDR3 is TGCGCCAGCAGCCGACAGGAGCGTGGAGATACGCAGTATTTT. This gives the protein CASSRQERGDTQYF.

This chain connects TRBV20-1 to TRBJ2-7, with 7 nucleotides matching TRBD2. The end of the DNA fits TRBJ2-5 better, so the J call may be wrong. This CDR3 has 15 residues. Germline assignment: CDR1 DFQATT and CDR2 SNEGSKA (reference sequence). CDR3 sequence reads: CSASQPKTGGETQYF. The CDR3 nucleotides are TGCAGTGCTAGTCAGCCGAAGACGGGGGGAGAGACCCAGTACTTC.

The table lists this clonotype with many counts. V and J are TRBV7-9 and TRBJ2-1; D unclear. CDR1 is SEHNR, CDR2 FQNEAQ, per germline (reference sequence). The CDR3 loop spans 18 amino acids. Trimming took 0 bases from V and 5 from J, leaving 20 bases between them. The CDR3 loop reads CASSLAKWWETTHNEQFF. The CDR3 coding sequence is TGTGCCAGCAGCTTAGCTAAATGGTGGGAAACTACCCACAATGAGCAGTTCTTC.

Ten or more counts support this clonotype. V is TRBV12-3 or TRBV12-4 and J is TRBJ2-1; either TRBD1 or TRBD2 may fit D (5 bases each). CDR3 length equals 18 residues. The V end lost 7 bases, the J end lost 0 bases, and 22 bases lay between the germline ends. CDR3 protein: CASTSSRHRRSSYNEQFF. For the CDR3, the DNA is TGTGCCAGCACCTCATCAAGGCACAGGAGGAGCTCCTACAATGAGCAGTTCTTC.

The V gene is TRBV5-1, the J gene TRBJ1-1; no clear D gene. This CDR3 has 15 amino acids. Germline lookup yields CDR1 SGHRS and CDR2 YFSETQ. The V end lost 4 bases, the J end lost 1 base, and 14 bases lay between the germline ends. The CDR3 loop reads CASSRTGRTNTEAFF. The CDR3 nucleotides are TGCGCCAGCAGCCGCACCGGGCGGACGAACACTGAAGCTTTCTTT. The whole variable domain, remainder taken from reference TRBV5-1 and TRBJ1-1, is KAGVTQTPRYLIKTRGQQVTLSCSPISGHRSVSWYQQTPGQGLQFLFEYFSETQRNKGNFPGRFSGRQFSNSRSEMNVSTLELGDSALYLCASSRTGRTNTEAFFGQGTRLTVV.

Concerning this clonotype: A read error may explain this, as a much larger clone is one base away. The chain recombines TRBV10-3 with TRBJ1-2; D might be TRBD1 (6 bases). Deletions cut 6 bases from V and 2 bases from J, with 10 bases between. Germline CDR1 ENHRY, CDR2 SYGVKD. CDR3 length: 13 amino acids. CDR3 in DNA: TGTGCCATCAGGGCCACAGGGAACTATGGCTACACCTTC. It translates to CAIRATGNYGYTF.

Of note for this clonotype: One junction end does not reproduce the germline sequence, and a read error may be involved. The chain is built from TRBV5-1 and TRBJ1-2; 7 bases align to TRBD1. This CDR3 region has 16 residues. Germline CDR1 reads SGHRS; CDR2 reads YFSETQ. The CDR3, as DNA: TGCGCCAGCTGCTTGGCCGGTCACGCTACAGGGGATGGCTACACCTTC. Protein product: CASCLAGHATGDGYTF.

This clonotype was seen many times. For the CDR3, the DNA is TGCAGCGTTGAGCCTTTAGCCACAGATACGCAGTATTTT. It encodes CSVEPLATDTQYF. The chain uses TRBV29-1 and TRBJ2-3; no definite D call. The CDR3 sequence is 13 residues long. Germline V gives CDR1 SQVTM, CDR2 ANQGSEA. With 3 bases removed from V and 2 bases from J, the gap between germline ends came to 9 bases.

V usage is TRBV6-1 and J usage is TRBJ1-2, with TRBD1 as a possible D gene (6 bases). The CDR3 loop spans 14 amino acids. Germline V gene lookup returns CDR1 MNHNS and CDR2 SASEGT. V was shortened by 4 bases and J by 3 bases, with 12 bases between the two germline ends. The CDR3 loop is CASSVRGADYGYTF. As DNA, the CDR3 is TGTGCCAGCAGTGTTCGGGGGGCTGACTATGGCTACACCTTC.

The rearrangement joins TRBV12-3 or TRBV12-4 to TRBJ2-7; possibly TRBD2 for D (6 bases). CDR3 length: 13 residues. The ends were cut back, 6 bases at V and 7 bases at J, with 16 bases in the middle. CDR3 sequence (DNA): TGTGCCAGCAGGGGACTCCGAAGCAATGAGCAGTACTTC. This codes for CASRGLRSNEQYF.

The chain carries TRBV20-1 and TRBJ2-3, with TRBD2 matching 7 bases. With 5 bases clipped from V and 4 bases from J, the junction kept 12 bases outside the gene matches. The CDR3 sequence is 15 residues long. Looked up from germline, CDR1 is DFQATT and CDR2 is SNEGSKA (reference sequence). Written as DNA, the CDR3 is TGCAGTGCTCGGCTAGCGGAGATGGGTTCAGATACGCAGTATTTT. It encodes CSARLAEMGSDTQYF.